Presented here are 26 T cell receptor beta chains from one specimen sequenced in a study of T cell responses to AZD1222 COVID-19 vaccine. Libraries were prepared by immunoSEQ multiplex PCR; TCRdb keeps only in-frame clonotypes and omits some of them. The table includes about 120,000 clones, less than 95% detected once. The sample consisted of peripheral blood, taken 28 days after the second AZD1222 dose. The receptors come from an adult who received the AZD1222 COVID-19 vaccine.

The rearrangement joins TRBV10-3 to TRBJ2-7; 9 bases map to TRBD1. There are 16 residues in the CDR3. Germline-derived CDR1 and CDR2 are ENHRY and SYGVKD. The ends lost 2 bases at V and 6 bases at J; junction bases unmatched: 11. The CDR3 DNA sequence: TGTGCCATCAGTGAGACCAAAGACAGGGGGTCGAGCGAGCAGTACTTC. It yields the protein CAISETKDRGSSEQYF.

This chain uses TRBV15 with TRBJ2-1; TRBD2 matches 11 bases. In germline, CDR1 is LNHNV, CDR2 YYDKDF (reference sequence). The CDR3 loop spans 19 amino acids. V was pared by 0 bases and J by 6 bases, with 13 bases of the junction left unmatched. The CDR3 sequence is CATSRDYSSGRAYSNEQFF. The CDR3 DNA sequence: TGTGCCACCAGCAGAGATTATAGTAGCGGGAGGGCCTATTCCAATGAGCAGTTCTTC.

The chain links TRBV4-2 to TRBJ1-1; no clear D gene. Trimming removed 0 bases at V and 4 bases at J, with 12 bases between. The CDR3 extends over 15 amino acids. Germline lookup yields CDR1 LGHNA and CDR2 YNFKEQ. The CDR3 DNA is TGTGCCAGCAGCCAAGATCCGGGAAGTCTCACTGAAGCTTTCTTT. This sequence encodes CASSQDPGSLTEAFF.

The CDR3 reads CASSFQGEANYGYTF. CDR3 DNA sequence: TGTGCCAGCAGTTTCCAGGGGGAGGCTAACTATGGCTACACCTTC. The rearrangement links TRBV27 to TRBJ1-2, with 7 nucleotides matching TRBD1. CDR1 is MNHEY and CDR2 is SMNVEV in the germline V gene (reference sequence). This CDR3 comprises 15 residues. J lost 0 bases, V lost 3 bases, and 4 bases had no gene match.

This clone was observed a handful of times. This rearrangement joins TRBV5-1 to TRBJ1-2; D may be TRBD1 (5 bases). V shed 0 bases and J shed 1 base, with 22 bases lying between them. The CDR3 loop spans 19 amino acids. Germline V gene lookup returns CDR1 SGHRS and CDR2 YFSETQ. The CDR3 loop reads CASSLDGGRGAGVNYGYTF. CDR3 nucleotide sequence: TGCGCCAGCAGCTTGGATGGGGGGAGAGGGGCCGGCGTTAACTATGGCTACACCTTC.

The gene calls are TRBV7-9 and TRBJ2-5, with D uncertain. From germline, CDR1 is SEHNR and CDR2 FQNEAQ (reference sequence). V was shortened by 2 bases and J by 5 bases, with 6 bases between the two germline ends. The CDR3 contains 12 residues. CDR3 region: CASSLLSETQYF. CDR3 nucleotide sequence: TGTGCCAGCAGCTTACTGAGTGAGACCCAGTACTTC.

The chain links TRBV11-3 to TRBJ2-2; D may be TRBD1 or TRBD2 (5 bases each). CDR1 and CDR2 from the germline V gene are SGHNT and YENEEA. The V end lost 5 bases, the J end lost 0 bases, and 16 bases lay between the germline ends. CDR3 length: 17 residues. CDR3 sequence: CASSVSRGLTNTGELFF. As DNA, the CDR3 is TGTGCCAGCAGCGTAAGCCGGGGCCTAACGAACACCGGGGAGCTGTTTTTT.

V gene TRBV6-1 combines with J gene TRBJ2-5, with 12 nucleotides matching TRBD2. The CDR3 has 19 amino acids. Germline CDR1 is MNHNS and CDR2 is SASEGT. The V segment lost 2 bases and the J segment 2 bases; nucleotides outside the gene matches: 12. The CDR3 nucleotides read TGTGCCAGCAGTGAATTCCGAGGACTAGCGGGACCCGTACAAGAGACCCAGTACTTC. Translated: CASSEFRGLAGPVQETQYF.

The J gene is TRBJ1-3, the V gene TRBV19; weak D call: TRBD1 (5 bases). The CDR3 spans 17 residues. CDR1 is LNHDA and CDR2 is SQIVND in the germline V gene (reference sequence). V lost 1 base to trimming and J lost 3 bases, with 16 bases between them. The CDR3 loop reads CASSIAPRALDGNTIYF. CDR3 in DNA: TGTGCCAGTAGTATAGCTCCCAGGGCCCTCGATGGAAACACCATATATTTT.

V and J are TRBV11-2 and TRBJ1-2; 7 bases are a match to TRBD1. Germline values: CDR1 SGHAT, CDR2 FQNNGV. The trim removed 5 bases at V and 14 bases at J, leaving 14 bases unmatched. The CDR3 spans 13 residues. CDR3 protein: CASSPPPGTAPTF. The CDR3, as DNA: TGTGCCAGCAGCCCCCCGCCCGGGACAGCACCAACCTTC.

CDR3 region: CASSSYRVSDGYTF. For the CDR3, the DNA is TGTGCCAGCTCATCTTACAGGGTGTCGGATGGCTACACCTTC. The rearrangement joins TRBV18 to TRBJ1-2; possibly TRBD1 for D (6 bases). V shed 5 bases and J shed 6 bases, with 16 bases lying between them. The CDR3 sequence is 14 residues long. The germline V gene has CDR1 KGHSH and CDR2 LQKENI.

The V gene is TRBV4-1, the J gene TRBJ1-2, with a tentative D call TRBD1 (6 bases). The CDR3 is 16 residues long. V was cut by 4 bases and J by 7 bases, with 22 bases left in between. Germline CDR1 and CDR2: MGHRA and YSYEKL. CDR3 DNA sequence: TGCGCCAGCAGCCCTTCGATCGGAGGGGGAACGGGTGGCTACACCTTC. Protein product: CASSPSIGGGTGGYTF.

The chain has TRBV9 and TRBJ1-6, with D tentatively TRBD1 (6 bases). The ends were cut back, 2 bases at V and 9 bases at J, with 12 bases in the middle. This CDR3 is built from 14 residues. Germline CDR1 and CDR2: SGDLS and YYNGEE. CDR3 nucleotides: TGTGCCAGCAGCGTGAAAATAGGGGGTTCACCCCTCCACTTT. This codes for CASSVKIGGSPLHF.

The rearrangement uses TRBV5-5 and TRBJ1-2; a weak D match, TRBD1 (5 bases). The V gene's germline CDR1 is SGHKS and CDR2 YYEKEE (reference sequence). The length of the CDR3 is 13 residues. Trimming shortened V by 0 bases and J by 6 bases, and 9 bases separated the two germline ends. CDR3 loop: CASSLGGRDGYTF. The CDR3 DNA reads as TGTGCCAGCAGCTTGGGGGGACGAGATGGCTACACCTTC. Full variable domain (rest looked up from reference TRBV5-5 and TRBJ1-2): DAGVTQSPTHLIKTRGQQVTLRCSPISGHKSVSWYQQVLGQGPQFIFQYYEKEERGRGNFPDRFSARQFPNYSSELNVNALLLGDSALYLCASSLGGRDGYTFGSGTRLTVV.

This clone was picked up one time. The chain has TRBV11-1 and TRBJ2-1, with D unresolved. The CDR3 has 13 amino acids. Deletions cut 0 bases from V and 2 bases from J, with 2 bases between. Germline V gene lookup returns CDR1 SGHAT and CDR2 FQDESV (reference sequence). CDR3 DNA: TGTGCCAGCAGCTTAGCACCCTACAATGAGCAGTTCTTC. It codes for CASSLAPYNEQFF.

CDR3 in DNA: TGCGCCAGCAGCCCCGGCAGGGTGGAAAACATTCAGTACTTC. Translated: CASSPGRVENIQYF. The chain is built from TRBV23-1 and TRBJ2-4, with D tentatively TRBD1 (5 bases). TRBV23-1 is an open reading frame, and its role is uncertain. Trimming removed 6 bases from V and 5 bases from J, with 14 bases in between. This CDR3 spans 14 amino acids.

The chain employs TRBV5-6 and TRBJ1-6; no reliable D call. The germline gives CDR1 SGHDT, CDR2 YYEEEE. The V gene lost 3 bases and the J gene lost 0 bases, with 10 bases spanning the gap. The CDR3 runs 16 residues. The CDR3 here is CASSSSWSSYNSPLHF. CDR3 in DNA: TGTGCCAGCAGCTCGTCTTGGAGCTCCTATAATTCACCCCTCCACTTT.

This clone was recorded once. This chain uses TRBV4-2 with TRBJ1-6; D is uncertain. Per the germline V gene, CDR1 is LGHNA and CDR2 is YNFKEQ. V lost 0 bases to trimming and J lost 4 bases, with 13 bases between them. The CDR3 loop spans 17 amino acids. This CDR3 is CASSQEFSGLYNSPLHF. The CDR3 DNA reads TGTGCCAGCAGCCAAGAATTTTCGGGTCTTTATAATTCACCCCTCCACTTT.

The chain carries TRBV7-9 and TRBJ1-4; 7 bases agree with TRBD1. V gave up 5 bases and J gave up 5 bases; unmatched junction bases: 14. Germline CDR1 reads SEHNR; CDR2 reads FQNEAQ (reference sequence). CDR3 size: 17 residues. CDR3 coding DNA: TGTGCCAGCAGCGCACCCCTCAGGGGGTTCTCCAATGAAAAACTGTTTTTT. Amino acid sequence: CASSAPLRGFSNEKLFF.

The rearrangement links TRBV18 to TRBJ1-5; a weak D match, TRBD1 (6 bases). V lost 4 bases and J lost 3, with 16 bases in between. CDR1 and CDR2 from the germline V gene are KGHSH and LQKENI. The CDR3 is 16 amino acids. This chain's CDR3 is CASSLNTGANNQPQHF. The CDR3 nucleotides are TGTGCCAGCTCACTAAATACGGGGGCCAACAATCAGCCCCAGCATTTT.

V is TRBV7-9 and J is TRBJ1-1; D call uncertain. This CDR3 contains 15 residues. The V end was cut by 1 base, the J end by 1 base, with 10 bases between. Germline V lookup: CDR1 SEHNR, CDR2 FQNEAQ (reference sequence). The CDR3 nucleotides read TGTGCCAGCAGCTTAGTTGGCAGGTGGAACACTGAAGCTTTCTTT. Protein product: CASSLVGRWNTEAFF. Full variable domain (missing parts from reference TRBV7-9 and TRBJ1-1): DTGVSQNPRHKITKRGQNVTFRCDPISEHNRLYWYRQTLGQGPEFLTYFQNEAQLEKSRLLSDRFSAERPKGSFSTLEIQRTEQGDSAMYLCASSLVGRWNTEAFFGQGTRLTVV.

The CDR3 sequence: CASREAGGAVGTQYF. The CDR3 coding sequence is TGTGCCAGCAGGGAGGCGGGGGGGGCCGTTGGGACCCAGTACTTC. V gene TRBV6-5 combines with J gene TRBJ2-5; 9 bases line up with TRBD2. Germline CDR1 is MNHEY and CDR2 is SVGAGI. V lost 6 bases, J lost 7 bases, and 12 bases stayed unmatched. CDR3 length: 15 residues.

This chain joins TRBV25-1 and TRBJ1-2, with unresolved D. The CDR3 consists of 16 residues. CDR1 and CDR2 (germline): MGHDK, SYGVNS. The V end was cut by 8 bases, the J end by 2 bases, with 21 bases between. CDR3 region: CASLSEDPLGNYGYTF. As DNA, the CDR3 is TGTGCCAGCCTTTCAGAGGATCCCCTGGGGAACTATGGCTACACCTTC.

The CDR3 region is CASLLSGRTYNEQFF. The CDR3, as DNA: TGTGCCAGCCTCCTCAGCGGGCGTACCTACAATGAGCAGTTCTTC. This chain links TRBV3-1 (or the pseudogene TRBV3-2) with TRBJ2-1, with D maybe TRBD2 (6 bases). Germline CDR1 and CDR2: LGHDT and YNNKEL (reference sequence). The CDR3 runs 15 residues. V lost 8 bases to trimming and J lost 2 bases, with 16 bases between them.

V is TRBV10-2 and J is TRBJ2-3; TRBD2 might be the D (5 bases). This CDR3 has 14 residues. Trimming cost V 7 bases and J 1 base, with 12 bases left between them. Germline loops: CDR1 WSHSY, CDR2 SAAADI. CDR3 residues: CASTEGRRTDTQYF. As DNA, the CDR3 is TGCGCCAGCACCGAGGGAAGACGCACAGATACGCAGTATTTT.

The V call is TRBV12-3 or TRBV12-4, the J call TRBJ1-1; D not resolved. This CDR3 is built from 11 residues. The V and J ends lost 2 bases and 7 bases respectively, with 5 bases between them. The CDR3 coding sequence is TGTGCCAGCAGTTTACAGATTGAAGCTTTCTTT. The encoded protein is CASSLQIEAFF.